Listed below are T cell receptor beta chains from one sample, sequenced in a study of OX40 agonist ivuxolimab in advanced cancers. Measured with immunoSEQ multiplex PCR; TCRdb has only the in-frame clones, and not every one. The sample carries over 45,000 clones, roughly four fifths recorded once. This specimen consisted of CD4+ or CD8+ T cells sorted from blood, obtained in a trial of the OX40 agonist ivuxolimab. The receptors derive from an adult with an advanced solid tumor such as melanoma, head and neck, liver or kidney cancer. CDR3s include the opening cysteine and the closing phenylalanine or tryptophan. D genes are given only for firm matches. The listing skips clone size in some rows; elsewhere it reads once, few, many or a size class.

J	D	V	size	CDR3	DNA
TRBJ2-1	TRBD1	TRBV11-2	NA	CASSRDRGNEQFF	TGTGCCAGCAGCCGGGACAGGGGGAATGAGCAGTTCTTC
TRBJ1-3	TRBD1	TRBV5-6	NA	CASRLALEQGAGNTIYF	TGTGCCAGCAGACTTGCCCTTGAGCAGGGGGCAGGAAACACCATATATTTT
TRBJ1-5	NA	TRBV27	NA	CASSLVAAINQPQHF	TGTGCCAGCAGTTTGGTGGCAGCGATCAATCAGCCCCAGCATTTT
TRBJ2-1	NA	TRBV29-1	NA	CSVEHQWRTSYNEQFF	TGCAGCGTTGAACACCAGTGGCGGACCTCCTACAATGAGCAGTTCTTC
TRBJ1-2	TRBD1	TRBV5-1	NA	CASSPGQGAHYGYTF	TGCGCCAGCAGCCCAGGACAGGGGGCGCACTATGGCTACACCTTC
TRBJ1-4	TRBD1	TRBV5-1	NA	CASSPDGQGGNEKLFF	TGCGCCAGCAGCCCCGATGGACAGGGAGGGAATGAAAAACTGTTTTTT
TRBJ2-7	TRBD1	TRBV28	NA	CASSYVGQGAYEQYF	TGTGCCAGCAGTTATGTCGGACAGGGGGCCTACGAGCAGTACTTC
TRBJ1-2	NA	TRBV28	NA	CASSFRTFNYGYTF	TGTGCCAGCAGTTTCAGGACCTTTAACTATGGCTACACCTTC
TRBJ2-7	NA	TRBV5-1	NA	CASSFGSLYEQYF	TGCGCCAGCAGCTTTGGTTCCCTCTACGAGCAGTACTTC
TRBJ2-1	TRBD2	TRBV6-6	NA	CASSPPGTSGSHEQFF	TGTGCCAGCAGTCCCCCGGGGACTAGCGGGAGTCATGAGCAGTTCTTC
TRBJ2-6	TRBD1	TRBV2	NA	CASSRDRDSGANVLTF	TGTGCCAGCAGCCGGGACAGGGACTCTGGGGCCAACGTCCTGACTTTC
TRBJ2-7	NA	TRBV5-1	NA	CASSLDPSVSSYEQYF	TGCGCCAGCAGCTTGGACCCTAGCGTTAGCTCCTACGAGCAGTACTTC
TRBJ1-1	NA	TRBV7-9	NA	CASSLADSLHTEAFF	TGTGCCAGCAGCTTAGCGGACAGCCTGCACACTGAAGCTTTCTTT
TRBJ1-2	TRBD1	TRBV19	NA	CASSLTGDYGYTF	TGTGCCAGTAGTCTTACAGGGGACTATGGCTACACCTTC
TRBJ2-3	TRBD2	TRBV19	NA	CASRVRLAGYGDTQYF	TGTGCCAGTAGGGTTCGACTAGCGGGATATGGAGATACGCAGTATTTT
TRBJ1-6	TRBD1	TRBV28	NA	CASSLGDRPHSPLHF	TGTGCCAGCAGTTTAGGGGACAGGCCTCATTCACCCCTCCACTTT
TRBJ2-1	NA	TRBV2	NA	CAMESSYNEQFF	TGTGCCATGGAGAGCTCCTACAATGAGCAGTTCTTC
TRBJ2-1	NA	TRBV6-5	few	CASSWRNEQFF	TGTGCCAGCAGTTGGAGGAATGAGCAGTTCTTC
TRBJ1-6	NA	TRBV5-8	NA	CASSPIGGGNSPLHF	TGTGCCAGCAGCCCGATCGGGGGAGGGAATTCACCCCTCCACTTT
TRBJ2-7	NA	TRBV5-5	NA	CASSATLGTSYEQYF	TGTGCCAGCAGCGCTACCTTGGGCACATCCTACGAGCAGTACTTC
TRBJ2-7	TRBD2	TRBV6-1	NA	CASSKTWTSGYEQYF	TGTGCCAGCAGTAAAACCTGGACTAGCGGCTACGAGCAGTACTTC
TRBJ2-3	NA	TRBV1	NA	CTSSRIGTSTQYF	TGCACCAGCAGCAGGATAGGAACTAGCACGCAGTATTTT
TRBJ1-5	NA	TRBV5-4	NA	CASSLGGEQPQHF	TGTGCCAGCAGCTTGGGGGGAGAACAGCCCCAGCATTTT
TRBJ2-5	NA	TRBV6-5	NA	CASSYGTTQETQYF	TGTGCCAGCAGTTACGGGACAACTCAAGAGACCCAGTACTTC
TRBJ1-1	NA	TRBV5-4	NA	CASSYLVEGTEAFF	TGTGCCAGCAGCTACCTTGTAGAGGGAACTGAAGCTTTCTTT
TRBJ2-3	NA	TRBV27	NA	CASSPGQITDTQYF	TGTGCCAGCAGTCCAGGACAGATCACAGATACGCAGTATTTT
TRBJ1-1	NA	TRBV7-9	NA	CASSPSPWGYTEAFF	TGTGCCAGCAGTCCCTCTCCCTGGGGTTACACTGAAGCTTTCTTT
TRBJ2-2	NA	TRBV6-5	NA	CASSYSGRVRGGELFF	TGTGCCAGCAGTTACTCCGGGCGGGTTCGGGGCGGGGAGCTGTTTTTT
TRBJ1-3	TRBD1	TRBV11-2	NA	CASSLEPGTGFHSGNTIYF	TGTGCCAGCAGCTTAGAACCCGGGACAGGGTTTCACTCTGGAAACACCATATATTTT
TRBJ2-5	NA	TRBV7-8	NA	CASSLDDIRGAKRETQYF	TGTGCCAGCAGCTTAGACGATATTCGAGGCGCCAAACGGGAGACCCAGTACTTC
TRBJ1-2	NA	TRBV2	NA	CASSALGGPKGYTF	TGTGCCAGCAGTGCCCTGGGAGGCCCCAAAGGCTACACCTTC
TRBJ2-1	TRBD2	TRBV29-1	NA	CSVEGLAGDEQFF	TGCAGCGTTGAAGGACTAGCGGGAGACGAGCAGTTCTTC
TRBJ1-5	TRBD1	TRBV27	NA	CASSFRGTDSNQPQHF	TGTGCCAGCAGTTTCCGTGGGACAGATAGCAATCAGCCCCAGCATTTT
TRBJ2-2	NA	TRBV15	once	CATSRDQLNTGELFF	TGTGCCACCAGCAGAGACCAACTCAACACCGGGGAGCTGTTTTTT
TRBJ1-4	NA	TRBV5-6	NA	CASSLRQGNEKLFF	TGTGCCAGCAGCTTGAGGCAGGGGAATGAAAAACTGTTTTTT
TRBJ1-1	NA	TRBV10-1	NA	CASSEDGDSTEAFF	TGCGCCAGCAGTGAGGACGGGGATAGCACTGAAGCTTTCTTT
TRBJ1-2	NA	TRBV7-2	NA	CASSLAGIDYGYTF	TGTGCCAGCAGCTTAGCCGGCATTGACTATGGCTACACCTTC
TRBJ1-2	NA	TRBV6-6	NA	CASRSTDNYGYTF	TGTGCCAGCAGATCGACGGATAACTATGGCTACACCTTC
TRBJ1-1	NA	TRBV15	NA	CATSREWPGGGNTEAFF	TGTGCCACCAGCAGAGAATGGCCGGGGGGAGGGAACACTGAAGCTTTCTTT
TRBJ2-3	NA	TRBV7-3	once	CASSTGTSTDTQYF	TGTGCCAGCAGCACCGGGACTAGCACAGATACGCAGTATTTT
TRBJ1-1	NA	TRBV7-9	NA	CASSLAVSMDTEAFF	TGTGCCAGCAGCTTAGCGGTCTCCATGGACACTGAAGCTTTCTTT
TRBJ1-2	NA	TRBV19	NA	CASSIDFGGSGYTF	TGTGCCAGTAGTATAGATTTCGGAGGGAGCGGCTACACCTTC